This passage covers 25 T cell receptor beta chains from one sample sequenced in a study of coeliac disease. Whole-study results and caveats: In active celiac disease, intraepithelial and lamina propria TRB and TRG repertoires were less clonal than controls.

Libraries were prepared by immunoSEQ multiplex PCR; TCRdb keeps only in-frame clonotypes and omits some of them. Of 2,500 to 3,000 clones in the sample, roughly half are singletons; the top ten hold around 9.3%. Antigens of these TCRs are unknown. The sample consisted of intraepithelial lymphocytes from the gut. Every receptor here comes from a man aged 45-65 years with active celiac disease.

The chain combines TRBV9 with TRBJ1-2, with TRBD1 matching over 7 bases. This CDR3 is built from 14 residues. The germline V gene has CDR1 SGDLS and CDR2 YYNGEE. The J segment lost 3 bases and the V segment lost 0 bases, leaving 2 bases of the junction unmatched. As DNA, the CDR3 is TGTGCCAGCAGCGTAGGTACAGGGGACTATGGCTACACCTTC. This translates into CASSVGTGDYGYTF.

The chain uses TRBV21-1 and TRBJ2-7; the tabulated D call, TRBD2, remains unverified against the DNA. TRBV21-1 is a recognized pseudogene. CDR3 length: 18 residues. The chain's CDR3 is CASSPLGVSSGREGEQYV. The CDR3 region has the DNA TGTGCCAGCAGTCCCCTGGGGGTATCTAGCGGGAGGGAGGGCGAGCAGTACGTC.

This CDR3 is CASSQERGTGLEQYF. The CDR3 coding sequence is TGTGCCAGCAGCCAAGAGCGCGGTACAGGGCTCGAGCAGTACTTC. The chain links TRBV4-2 to TRBJ2-7; TRBD1 might be the D (6 bases). V lost 0 bases and J 6 bases, leaving 15 bases between the germline ends. There are 15 residues in the CDR3. From germline, CDR1 is LGHNA and CDR2 YNFKEQ.

The chain carries TRBV6-6 and TRBJ2-2, with TRBD1 matching over 8 bases. V lost 5 bases, J lost 7 bases, and 9 bases stayed unmatched. The CDR3 sequence is 15 residues long. Germline V gives CDR1 MNHNY, CDR2 SVGAGI (reference sequence). CDR3 sequence reads: CASSQDRDEGGELFF. The CDR3 region has the DNA TGTGCCAGCAGTCAGGACAGGGACGAGGGCGGGGAGCTGTTTTTT.

This clone showed up just a few times. V is TRBV7-9 and J is TRBJ2-3; possibly TRBD2 for D (5 bases). CDR3 length: 16 residues. Germline CDR1 and CDR2: SEHNR and FQNEAQ (reference sequence). Trimming shortened V by 4 bases and J by 6 bases, and 20 bases separated the two germline ends. For the CDR3, the DNA is TGTGCCAGCAGCTCCCAAGCGAGCGGAATTGGGGATACGCAGTATTTT. It translates to CASSSQASGIGDTQYF.

In this sample, this clone turned up a few times. The chain is built from TRBV28 and TRBJ1-4, with TRBD1 identical over 11 bases. The CDR3 is made up of 18 amino acids. CDR1 and CDR2 (germline): MDHEN, SYDVKM. V dropped 5 bases and J dropped 4; count of bases not matched to a gene: 12. The CDR3 loop reads CASSDSGGQGAVNEKLFF. The CDR3 DNA reads TGTGCCAGCAGTGATTCCGGTGGACAGGGGGCGGTTAATGAAAAACTGTTTTTT.

CDR3 nucleotides: TGTGCCAGCAGCCCCAAATCCCGGGACAGTCGGTTTGGATATGGCTACACCTTC. This sequence encodes CASSPKSRDSRFGYGYTF. This rearrangement joins TRBV7-9 to TRBJ1-2, with 7 positions matching TRBD1. J lost 5 bases, V lost 5 bases, and 20 bases had no gene match. This CDR3 region has 18 residues. CDR1 SEHNR and CDR2 FQNEAQ come from the germline V gene (reference sequence).

The genes are TRBV18 and TRBJ1-5; tentatively, D is TRBD1 (5 bases). V dropped 3 bases and J dropped 7 bases, with 13 bases sitting between them. This CDR3 spans 14 amino acids. CDR1 KGHSH and CDR2 LQKENI come from the germline V gene. CDR3 DNA sequence: TGTGCCAGCTCACCCCACAGGTTCCCACAGCCCCAGCATTTT. Translated: CASSPHRFPQPQHF.

This chain joins TRBV9 and TRBJ2-5; D is perhaps TRBD1 (5 bases). V lost 2 bases to trimming and J lost 5 bases, with 13 bases between them. The germline V gene has CDR1 SGDLS and CDR2 YYNGEE. This CDR3 is 14 amino acids long. In nucleotides, the CDR3 is TGTGCCAGCAGCGTGGGGCAGGGTCAGGAGACCCAGTACTTC. Translating it yields CASSVGQGQETQYF. The complete variable domain, with remaining parts taken from reference TRBV9 and TRBJ2-5, reads DSGVTQTPKHLITATGQRVTLRCSPRSGDLSVYWYQQSLDQGLQFLIQYYNGEERAKGNILERFSAQQFPDLHSELNLSSLELGDSALYFCASSVGQGQETQYFGPGTRLLVL.

The CDR3 nucleotides are TGTGCCAGCAGCAGGGACATCGCCGCAGCCTACGAGCAGTACTTC. It translates to CASSRDIAAAYEQYF. This chain joins TRBV7-9 and TRBJ2-7; weak D call: TRBD1 (6 bases). Trimming removed 5 bases at V and 2 bases at J, with 16 bases between. Germline V lookup: CDR1 SEHNR, CDR2 FQNEAQ (reference sequence). This CDR3 is built from 15 residues.

The J gene is TRBJ2-2, the V gene TRBV2; 9 bases agree with TRBD1. The length of the CDR3 is 14 residues. The ends lost 3 bases at V and 5 bases at J; junction bases unmatched: 1. In germline, CDR1 is SNHLY, CDR2 FYNNEI. The DNA for the CDR3 is TGTGCCAGCAGTGAGACAGGGGGGACCGGGGAGCTGTTTTTT. Protein sequence: CASSETGGTGELFF.

The chain joins TRBV7-9 to TRBJ2-2, with a possible D match to TRBD1 (5 bases). The CDR3 spans 12 residues. Per the germline V gene, CDR1 is SEHNR and CDR2 is FQNEAQ (reference sequence). Deletions cut 5 bases from V and 4 bases from J, with 5 bases between. The CDR3 bases are TGTGCCAGCAGCCAGGGCACCGGGGAGCTGTTTTTT. Its translation: CASSQGTGELFF.

This clone was seen only a few times. CDR3 DNA sequence: TGTGCCTGGAGAATGAACGGGGGGGAGACCCAGTACTTC. This codes for CAWRMNGGETQYF. The chain is built from TRBV30 and TRBJ2-5, with TRBD2 matching 7 bases. Losses at the gene ends were 3 bases for V and 5 bases for J; bases not matched to a gene: 6. Germline values: CDR1 GTSNPN, CDR2 SVGIG (reference sequence). The CDR3 covers 13 residues. Combining the CDR3 with reference TRBV30 and TRBJ2-5 gives the whole variable domain SQTIHQWPATLVQPVGSPLSLECTVEGTSNPNLYWYRQAAGRGLQLLFYSVGIGQISSEVPQNLSASRPQDRQFILSSKKLLLSDSGFYLCAWRMNGGETQYFGPGTRLLVL.

J is TRBJ2-1 and V is TRBV9, with TRBD2 identical over 7 bases. The CDR3 sequence is 12 residues long. CDR1 is SGDLS, CDR2 YYNGEE, per germline. Trimming took 1 base from V and 9 from J; bases not matched to a gene: 1. The CDR3 region is CASSVTGGEQFF. CDR3 nucleotides: TGTGCCAGCAGCGTAACGGGGGGTGAGCAGTTCTTC.

This clone is termed hyperexpanded. The gene calls are TRBV2 and TRBJ2-5, with 9 nucleotides matching TRBD1. Germline lookup yields CDR1 SNHLY and CDR2 FYNNEI. The V and J ends lost 2 bases and 5 bases, in that order; junction bases with no gene match: 9. CDR3 length equals 16 residues. The CDR3 region is CASSEFGTGKGETQYF. The CDR3 DNA sequence: TGTGCCAGCAGTGAATTCGGGACAGGGAAGGGGGAGACCCAGTACTTC.

This clone showed up just a few times. The rearrangement joins TRBV7-9 to TRBJ1-4, with D maybe TRBD1 (5 bases). Germline assignment: CDR1 SEHNR and CDR2 FQNEAQ (reference sequence). The CDR3 runs to 17 residues. Trimming took 0 bases from V and 3 from J, leaving 14 bases between them. CDR3 nucleotide sequence: TGTGCCAGCAGCTTAGCGGGCGGGGGATGGGCTAATGAAAAACTGTTTTTT. It yields the protein CASSLAGGGWANEKLFF.

This clone turned up a few times. The chain combines TRBV5-6 with TRBJ2-2; D ambiguous. The CDR3 has 16 residues. V was clipped by 0 bases and J by 0 bases, with 9 bases between them. Germline CDR1 SGHDT, CDR2 YYEEEE. CDR3 in DNA: TGTGCCAGCAGCTTGGTGAGAGCATCGAACACCGGGGAGCTGTTTTTT. Its translation is CASSLVRASNTGELFF.

The chain has TRBV28 and TRBJ1-2; D call uncertain. The CDR3 sequence is 12 residues long. CDR1 is MDHEN, CDR2 SYDVKM, per germline. Between the trimmed V and J ends, which lost 3 bases and 5 bases, there was a span of 7 bases. The CDR3 is CASSFKRYGYTF. The CDR3 DNA sequence: TGTGCCAGCAGTTTCAAGCGGTATGGCTACACCTTC.

This chain uses TRBV4-3 with TRBJ2-1; D gene ambiguous. Trimming stripped 0 bases from V and 6 bases from J, with 15 bases between. This CDR3 contains 16 residues. Germline CDR1 reads LGHNA; CDR2 reads YSLEER. The CDR3 DNA sequence: TGCGCCAGCAGCCAAGATCGCCGAGGATTAATCAATGAGCAGTTCTTC. This encodes CASSQDRRGLINEQFF.

This clone is judged large. The rearrangement links TRBV21-1 to TRBJ1-5; the D call in the table, TRBD1, was not verified against the DNA. TRBV21-1 is a pseudogene locus. The CDR3 has 19 residues. CDR3 coding DNA: TGTGCCAGCAGCAAAGCAGAGGGACAGGGGGCTGTCAGCAATCAGCCCCAGCATTTT. Its protein product is CASSKAEGQGAVSNQPQHF.

The J gene is TRBJ1-1, the V gene TRBV5-8, with D perhaps matching TRBD1 (6 bases). This CDR3 spans 16 amino acids. CDR1 and CDR2 (germline): SGHTS, YDEGEE. Trimming took 4 bases from V and 1 from J, leaving 17 bases between them. The CDR3 spells CASSHFGGLTNTEAFF. In DNA form, the CDR3 reads TGTGCCAGCAGCCACTTTGGGGGCCTCACGAACACTGAAGCTTTCTTT.

The CDR3 reads CASRGLAGGLPGGPGELFF. The CDR3 DNA reads as TGTGCCAGTAGAGGACTAGCGGGAGGTCTACCGGGCGGACCCGGGGAGCTGTTTTTT. V is TRBV5-4 and J is TRBJ2-2, with TRBD2 matching 14 bases. CDR3 length equals 19 residues. Trimming cost V 8 bases and J 6 bases; bases outside gene matches: 18. Per the germline V gene, CDR1 is SGHNT and CDR2 is YYREEE (reference sequence).

This clone is judged medium-sized. This chain links TRBV7-9 with TRBJ1-4; TRBD1 aligns across 8 bases. The J segment lost 3 bases and the V segment lost 6 bases, leaving 6 bases of the junction unmatched. The CDR3 runs to 15 residues. From germline, CDR1 is SEHNR and CDR2 FQNEAQ (reference sequence). The CDR3 protein is CASSPETGANEKLFF. CDR3 sequence (DNA): TGTGCCAGCAGTCCAGAGACAGGGGCTAATGAAAAACTGTTTTTT.

The CDR3 region has the DNA TGCAGCGTCCGGACAGGGGGCACTGAAGCTTTCTTT. Protein product: CSVRTGGTEAFF. The chain combines TRBV29-1 with TRBJ1-1; 10 bases map to TRBD1. V lost 6 bases and J lost 4; bases outside the gene matches: 2. CDR1 SQVTM and CDR2 ANQGSEA come from the germline V gene. The CDR3 covers 12 residues.

The sample holds a few counts of this clone. The rearrangement joins TRBV11-3 to TRBJ2-2; 10 nucleotides match TRBD2. The germline CDR1 and CDR2 sequences are SGHNT and YENEEA. This CDR3 has 16 amino acids. V was clipped by 2 bases and J by 3 bases; unmatched bases: 3. The CDR3 region is CASSLPSGGDTGELFF. DNA for the CDR3: TGTGCCAGCAGCTTACCTAGCGGGGGAGACACCGGGGAGCTGTTTTTT.